This T cell receptor (beta chain) appears in the sequencing data of a study of CDR3 diversity in severe acne. At least ten counts were recorded for this clonotype. TCRdb passed the PCR reads through MiXCR, listing each CDR3 protein once. The data contain tens of thousands of distinct CDR3 sequences, 45% to 60% of them singletons. CDR1 is SGDLS, CDR2 YYNGEE, per germline. CDR3 length equals 13 residues. With 4 bases removed from V and 6 bases from J, the gap between germline ends came to 12 bases. Sequencing was done on a sample of blood. The TCR comes from a male donor in good health, without acne. The chain uses TRBV9 and TRBJ2-3; weak D call: TRBD1 (6 bases). The CDR3: CASSTRDTDTQYF. In DNA, the CDR3 is TGTGCCAGCAGCACCCGGGACACCGATACGCAGTATTTT.